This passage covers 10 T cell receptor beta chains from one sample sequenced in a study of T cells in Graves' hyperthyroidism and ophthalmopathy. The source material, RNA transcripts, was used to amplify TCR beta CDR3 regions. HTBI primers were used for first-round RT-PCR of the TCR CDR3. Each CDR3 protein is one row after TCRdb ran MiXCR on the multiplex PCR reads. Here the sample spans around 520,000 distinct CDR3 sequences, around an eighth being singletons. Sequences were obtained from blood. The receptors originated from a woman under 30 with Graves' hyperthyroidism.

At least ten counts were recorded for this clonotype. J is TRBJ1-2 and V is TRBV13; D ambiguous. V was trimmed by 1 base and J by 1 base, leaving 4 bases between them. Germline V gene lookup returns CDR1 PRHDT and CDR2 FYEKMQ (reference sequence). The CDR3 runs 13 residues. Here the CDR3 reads CASSLDSNYGYTF. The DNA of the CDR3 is TGTGCCAGCAGCTTAGACAGTAACTATGGCTACACCTTC.

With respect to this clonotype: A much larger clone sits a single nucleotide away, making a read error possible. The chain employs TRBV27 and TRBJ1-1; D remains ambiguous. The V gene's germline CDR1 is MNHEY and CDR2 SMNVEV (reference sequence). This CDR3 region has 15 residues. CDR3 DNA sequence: TGTGCCAACAGTCGAAAGTACGGGGTAAAGACTGAAGCTTTCTTT. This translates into CANSRKYGVKTEAFF.

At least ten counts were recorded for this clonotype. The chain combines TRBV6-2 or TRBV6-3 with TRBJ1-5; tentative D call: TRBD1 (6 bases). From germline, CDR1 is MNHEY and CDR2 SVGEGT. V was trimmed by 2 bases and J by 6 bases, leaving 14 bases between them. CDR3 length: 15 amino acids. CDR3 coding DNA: TGTGCCAGCAGTTACCATATCGGGGGCCGTCAGCCCCAGCATTTT. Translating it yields CASSYHIGGRQPQHF.

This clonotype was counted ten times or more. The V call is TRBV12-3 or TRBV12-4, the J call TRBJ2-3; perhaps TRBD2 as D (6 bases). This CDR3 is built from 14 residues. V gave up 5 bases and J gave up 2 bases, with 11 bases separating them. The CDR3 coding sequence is TGTGCCAGCAGTCCTGGGACTTTCACAGATACGCAGTATTTT. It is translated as CASSPGTFTDTQYF.

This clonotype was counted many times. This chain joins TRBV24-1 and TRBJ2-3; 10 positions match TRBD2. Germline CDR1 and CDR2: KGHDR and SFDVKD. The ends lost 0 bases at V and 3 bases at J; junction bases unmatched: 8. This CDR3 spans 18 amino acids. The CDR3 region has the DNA TGTGCCACCAGTGATTTGTTCTTAGCGGGAGGTGGTACAGATACGCAGTATTTT. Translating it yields CATSDLFLAGGGTDTQYF.

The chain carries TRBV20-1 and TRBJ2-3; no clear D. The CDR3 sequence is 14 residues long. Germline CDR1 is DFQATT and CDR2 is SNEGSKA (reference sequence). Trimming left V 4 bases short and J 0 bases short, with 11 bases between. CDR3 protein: CSAKSFSSTDTQYF. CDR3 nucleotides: TGCAGTGCTAAGTCATTTAGTAGCACAGATACGCAGTATTTT.

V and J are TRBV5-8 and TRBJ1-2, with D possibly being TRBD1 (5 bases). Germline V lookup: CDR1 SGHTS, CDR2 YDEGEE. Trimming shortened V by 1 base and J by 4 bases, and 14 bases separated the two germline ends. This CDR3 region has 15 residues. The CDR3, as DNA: TGTGCCAGCAGCTTGCCTGAACGGGGCCCCTATGGCTACACCTTC. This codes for CASSLPERGPYGYTF.

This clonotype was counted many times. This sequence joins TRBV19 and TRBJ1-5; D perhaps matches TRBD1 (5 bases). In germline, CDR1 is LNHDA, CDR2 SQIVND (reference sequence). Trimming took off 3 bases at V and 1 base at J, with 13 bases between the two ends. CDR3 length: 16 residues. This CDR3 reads CASSIWRGVSNQPQHF. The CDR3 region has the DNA TGTGCCAGTAGTATTTGGAGGGGAGTAAGCAATCAGCCCCAGCATTTT.

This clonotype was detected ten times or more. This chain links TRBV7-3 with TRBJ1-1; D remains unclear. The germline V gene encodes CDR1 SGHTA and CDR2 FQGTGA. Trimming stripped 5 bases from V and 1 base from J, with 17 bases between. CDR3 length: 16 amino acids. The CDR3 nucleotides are TGTGCCAGCAGCCTCTCCTCCGGGCAGACGAACACTGAAGCTTTCTTT. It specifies CASSLSSGQTNTEAFF.

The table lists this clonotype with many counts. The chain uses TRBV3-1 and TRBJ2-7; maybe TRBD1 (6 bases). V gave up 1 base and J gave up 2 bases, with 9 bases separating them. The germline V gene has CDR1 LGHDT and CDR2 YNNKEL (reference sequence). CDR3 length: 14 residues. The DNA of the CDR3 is TGTGCCAGCAGCCAAGTCCCAGGGGCCTACGAGCAGTACGTC. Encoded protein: CASSQVPGAYEQYV.